This T cell receptor (beta chain) was documented in a study of T cell responses to AZD1222 COVID-19 vaccine. Overall study results and limits: Recipients of AZD1222 seropositive at baseline numbered only six or seven.

Germline loops: CDR1 SGHRS, CDR2 YFSETQ. CDR3 length equals 14 residues. Trimming left V 1 base short and J 6 bases short, with 14 bases between. On this clone: What it recognizes is unknown.

Assay: immunoSEQ multiplex PCR; the TCRdb copy retains only in-frame clones and omits some. In the table there are some 60,000 clones, about three quarters of which are singletons. The chain uses TRBV5-1 and TRBJ2-7; TRBD2 might be the D (5 bases). The specimen was peripheral blood, collected 28 days after the second AZD1222 dose. The sequence was collected from an adult who received the AZD1222 COVID-19 vaccine. The CDR3 DNA reads TGCGCCAGCAGCTTGAGTGGGGAGCAAGTCGAGCAGTACTTC. It yields the protein CASSLSGEQVEQYF.